What follows is one T cell receptor beta chain and its context. Its antigen is not known. Possible read error: a much larger clone is one base away. No conserved phenylalanine or tryptophan ends this CDR3, so it is likely a read error. The data were taken from a study of regulatory T cells in long-lasting Graves disease. Findings of the study overall: New patients shared over 800 public clonotypes, fewer than the roughly 3,000 shared by persistent patients.

Germline CDR1 reads DFQATT; CDR2 reads SNEGSKA (reference sequence). Deletions cut 3 bases from V and 3 bases from J, with 8 bases between. The CDR3 extends over 12 amino acids. To make TCR beta libraries, researchers used iRepertoire HTBI primers and Arm-PCR of CDR3 regions. TCRdb itself ran the multiplex PCR reads through MiXCR, one entry per CDR3 protein. The profile shows under 500,000 distinct CDR3 sequences, roughly 20% of them singletons. Time point: persistent/refractory GD, antithyroid drugs over 5 years with positive TRAb. The authors made the TCR library using RNA they extracted from PBMCs. A roughly 9-milliliter sample of peripheral blood was drawn into EDTA tubes.

The source of this sequence is a female donor with Graves disease. The V gene is TRBV20-1, the J gene TRBJ1-2; D possibly corresponds to TRBD1 (5 bases). Sequencing was performed on peripheral blood mononuclear cells (PBMCs), taken when the disease was refractory, from a patient treated with antithyroid drugs. CDR3 protein: CSARGRDYGYTS. Written as DNA, the CDR3 is TGCAGTGCTAGGGGCAGGGACTATGGCTACACCTCC.